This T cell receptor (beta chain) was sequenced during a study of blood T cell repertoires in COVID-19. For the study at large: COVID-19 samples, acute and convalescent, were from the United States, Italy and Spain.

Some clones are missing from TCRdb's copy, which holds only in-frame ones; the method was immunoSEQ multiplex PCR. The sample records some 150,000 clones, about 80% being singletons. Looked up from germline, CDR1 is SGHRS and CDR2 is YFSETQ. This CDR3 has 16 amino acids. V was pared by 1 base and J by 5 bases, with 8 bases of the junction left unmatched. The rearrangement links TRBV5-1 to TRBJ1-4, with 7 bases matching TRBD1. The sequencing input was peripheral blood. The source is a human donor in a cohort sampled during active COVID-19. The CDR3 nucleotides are TGCGCCAGCAGCTTGCTAGGACAGGCCCTAAATGAAAAACTGTTTTTT. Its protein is CASSLLGQALNEKLFF.